This T cell receptor beta chain is from a study of T cells in Graves' hyperthyroidism and ophthalmopathy. Study outcomes and limitations: Most thyroid clonotypes with frequency above 0.001 were detected in blood. The model's output predicted ophthalmopathy at a median of around 7 months prior to onset.

RNA transcripts gave rise to amplified TCR beta CDR3 regions. HTBI primers were the set used in a first-round RT-PCR of the TCR CDR3. TCRdb processed the multiplex PCR reads anew with MiXCR; each CDR3 protein has one entry. Here the sample spans 85,000 to 110,000 distinct CDR3 sequences, 45% to 50% being singletons. The sample holds a few counts of this clonotype. Its target is unknown. The V gene's germline CDR1 is SGHRS and CDR2 YFSETQ. The CDR3 is made up of 16 amino acids. Trimming cost V 2 bases and J 6 bases, with 18 bases left between them. This receptor was obtained from a man aged 40-55 years with Graves' hyperthyroidism. The chain is built from TRBV5-1 and TRBJ2-1; D is tentatively TRBD1 or TRBD2 (7 bases each). Material for sequencing was blood. The CDR3 DNA sequence: TGCGCCAGCAGCTTACCCCCGGGGGGACAGATCAATGAGCAGTTCTTC. This translates into CASSLPPGGQINEQFF.